This T cell receptor (beta chain) originates from a study of blood T cell repertoires in COVID-19. Study context: COVID-19 samples, acute and convalescent, were from the United States, Italy and Spain.

What the recovered Cohort 3 donors had was two negative PCRs, clearance, or symptom resolution. As handled by the study authors: Researchers report that nucleated cell counts were estimated from reference gene primer amplification. The protocol was immunoSEQ multiplex PCR, while the TCRdb copy is restricted to in-frame clones and leaves out a portion. The V and J calls and the clone size are those of that table, but D and trimming were determined from the DNA. The profile shows some 340,000 clones, around 87% of them singletons. Sequenced sample: PBMCs or T cells enriched from blood (not recorded which). This clonotype was obtained from a woman in her twenties or thirties who had recovered from COVID-19.

Here the CDR3 reads CASSDTESGNTIYF. The CDR3 DNA is TGTGCCAGCAGTGACACAGAGTCTGGAAACACCATATATTTT. The gene calls are TRBV2 and TRBJ1-3; D call uncertain. This CDR3 is 14 amino acids long. Trimming stripped 3 bases from V and 1 base from J, with 7 bases between. Looked up from germline, CDR1 is SNHLY and CDR2 is FYNNEI. The full variable domain, with the rest looked up from reference TRBV2 and TRBJ1-3, is EPEVTQTPSHQVTQMGQEVILRCVPISNHLYFYWYRQILGQKVEFLVSFYNNEISEKSEIFDDQFSVERPDGSNFTLKIRSTKLEDSAMYFCASSDTESGNTIYFGEGSWLTVV.